This TCR beta chain was recovered during a study of OX40 agonist ivuxolimab in advanced cancers. At the level of the study: The patients' treatment was ivuxolimab, an agonistic anti-OX40 (CD134) antibody. Among those treated, three patients had partial responses, one with hepatocellular carcinoma and two with cutaneous melanoma.

Germline-derived CDR1 and CDR2 are LNHDA and SQIVND (reference sequence). Trimming took off 0 bases at V and 8 bases at J, with 17 bases between the two ends. The CDR3 totals 16 residues. Blood sampling took place at baseline, cycle 4 day 1, and cycle 7 day 1. Whole-study results and caveats: Clonal expansion by week 6 occurred in CD4+ and CD8+ blood T cells (at 0.1 to 3.0 mg/kg).

For this clone: The target antigen is unknown.

Data came from immunoSEQ multiplex PCR; TCRdb stores just in-frame clones and leaves some out. The sample comprises 70,000 to 100,000 clones, 86% of which are singletons, and around 2% rests with the top ten. The chain joins TRBV19 to TRBJ2-1; D is ambiguous. Specimen: CD4+ or CD8+ T cells sorted from blood, collected in a trial of the OX40 agonist ivuxolimab. The receptor's source is an adult with an advanced solid tumor such as melanoma, head and neck, liver or kidney cancer. The CDR3 reads CASSIDKSASGYEQFF. For the CDR3, the DNA is TGTGCCAGTAGTATAGATAAGAGCGCATCTGGCTATGAGCAGTTCTTC.